This TCR beta chain was recovered during a study of blood T cell repertoires in COVID-19. Study information: Sites in the United States, Italy and Spain provided acute and convalescent COVID-19 samples.

Germline V CDR1 and CDR2: MGHRA, YSYEKL. This CDR3 is built from 15 residues. With 1 base removed from V and 4 bases from J, the gap between germline ends came to 10 bases. Authors' processing steps: Reference gene primers were amplified, and this amplification served to estimate nucleated cell counts. Measured with immunoSEQ multiplex PCR; TCRdb has only the in-frame clones, and not every one. V and J calls and clone size are copied from that table; D and trimming were computed from the DNA. This table has about 230,000 clones, 65% to 90% appearing once. The sample comprised peripheral blood. The chain joins TRBV4-1 to TRBJ1-4, with TRBD1 as a possible D gene (6 bases). The receptor was derived from a woman in her forties or fifties with acute or convalescent COVID-19. The CDR3 sequence: CASSQGTADNEKLFF. In nucleotides, the CDR3 is TGCGCCAGCAGCCAAGGGACAGCAGATAATGAAAAACTGTTTTTT.